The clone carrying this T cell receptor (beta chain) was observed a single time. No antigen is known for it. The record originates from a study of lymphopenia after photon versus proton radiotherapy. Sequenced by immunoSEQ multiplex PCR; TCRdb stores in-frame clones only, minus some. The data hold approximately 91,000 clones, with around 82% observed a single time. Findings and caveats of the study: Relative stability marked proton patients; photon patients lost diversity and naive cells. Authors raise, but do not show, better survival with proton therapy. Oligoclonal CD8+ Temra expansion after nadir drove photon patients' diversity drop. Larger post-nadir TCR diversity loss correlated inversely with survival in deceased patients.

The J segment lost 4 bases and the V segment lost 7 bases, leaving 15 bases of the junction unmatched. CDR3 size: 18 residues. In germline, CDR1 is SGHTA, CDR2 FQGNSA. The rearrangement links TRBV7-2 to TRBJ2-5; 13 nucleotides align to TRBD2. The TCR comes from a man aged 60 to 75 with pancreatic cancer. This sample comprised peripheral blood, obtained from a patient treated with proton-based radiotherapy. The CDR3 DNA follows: TGTGCCAGCAACTATCCTTGGACTAGCGGGAGTGCTGGAGAGACCCAGTACTTC. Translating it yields CASNYPWTSGSAGETQYF.